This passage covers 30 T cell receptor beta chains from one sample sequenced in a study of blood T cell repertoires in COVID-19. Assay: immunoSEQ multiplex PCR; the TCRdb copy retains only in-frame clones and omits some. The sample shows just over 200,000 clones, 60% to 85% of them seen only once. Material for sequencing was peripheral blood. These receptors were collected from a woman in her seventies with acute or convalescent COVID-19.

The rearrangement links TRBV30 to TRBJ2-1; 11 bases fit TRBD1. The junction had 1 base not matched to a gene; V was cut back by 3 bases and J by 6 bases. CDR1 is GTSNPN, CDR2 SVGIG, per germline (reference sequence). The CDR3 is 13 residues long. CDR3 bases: TGTGCCTGGAGGGGGACAGGGGGCAATGAGCAGTTCTTC. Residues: CAWRGTGGNEQFF.

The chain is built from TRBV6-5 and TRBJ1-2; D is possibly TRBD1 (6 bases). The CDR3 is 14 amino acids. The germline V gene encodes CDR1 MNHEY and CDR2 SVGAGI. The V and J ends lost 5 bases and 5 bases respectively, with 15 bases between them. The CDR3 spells CASSSTGSKYGYTF. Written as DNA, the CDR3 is TGTGCCAGCAGTAGCACAGGGTCAAAATATGGCTACACCTTC.

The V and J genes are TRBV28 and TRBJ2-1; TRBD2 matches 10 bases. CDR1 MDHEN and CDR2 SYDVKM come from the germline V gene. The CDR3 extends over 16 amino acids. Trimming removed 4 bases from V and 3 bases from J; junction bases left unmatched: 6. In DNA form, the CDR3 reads TGTGCCAGCAGTTCCGCCCTAGCGGGAGTCTACAATGAGCAGTTCTTC. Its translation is CASSSALAGVYNEQFF.

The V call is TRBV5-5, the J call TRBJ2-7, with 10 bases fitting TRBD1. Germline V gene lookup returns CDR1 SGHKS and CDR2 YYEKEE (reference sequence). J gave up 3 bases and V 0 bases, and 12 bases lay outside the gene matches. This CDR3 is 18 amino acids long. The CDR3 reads CASSLATLGTGVYYEQYF. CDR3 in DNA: TGTGCCAGCAGCTTGGCCACCCTCGGGACAGGGGTTTACTACGAGCAGTACTTC.

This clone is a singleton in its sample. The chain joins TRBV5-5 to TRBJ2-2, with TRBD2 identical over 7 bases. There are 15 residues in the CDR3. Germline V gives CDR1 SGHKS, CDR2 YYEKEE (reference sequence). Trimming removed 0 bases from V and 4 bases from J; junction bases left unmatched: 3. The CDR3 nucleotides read TGTGCCAGCAGCTTGGTAGCGGGCCCCACCGGGGAGCTGTTTTTT. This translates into CASSLVAGPTGELFF.

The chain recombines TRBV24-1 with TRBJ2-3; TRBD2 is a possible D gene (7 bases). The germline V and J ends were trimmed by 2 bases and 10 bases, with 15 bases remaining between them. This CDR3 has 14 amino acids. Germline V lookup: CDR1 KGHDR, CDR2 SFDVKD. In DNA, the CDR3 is TGTGCCACCAGTGATTCGGGGGGCCCCCTATCGCAGTATTTT. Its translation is CATSDSGGPLSQYF.

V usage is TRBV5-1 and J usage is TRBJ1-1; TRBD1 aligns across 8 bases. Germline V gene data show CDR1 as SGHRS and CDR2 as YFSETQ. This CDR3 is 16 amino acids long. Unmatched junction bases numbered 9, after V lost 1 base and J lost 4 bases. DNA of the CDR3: TGCGCCAGCAGCTTGCAGGGGGCGGGGGATTTCACTGAAGCTTTCTTT. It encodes CASSLQGAGDFTEAFF.

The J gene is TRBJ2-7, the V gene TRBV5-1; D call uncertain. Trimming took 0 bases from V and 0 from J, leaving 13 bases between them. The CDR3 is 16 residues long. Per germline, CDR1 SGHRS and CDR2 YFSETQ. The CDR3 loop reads CASSLGYLDRSYEQYF. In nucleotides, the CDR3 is TGCGCCAGCAGCTTGGGGTATTTAGATCGCTCCTACGAGCAGTACTTC.

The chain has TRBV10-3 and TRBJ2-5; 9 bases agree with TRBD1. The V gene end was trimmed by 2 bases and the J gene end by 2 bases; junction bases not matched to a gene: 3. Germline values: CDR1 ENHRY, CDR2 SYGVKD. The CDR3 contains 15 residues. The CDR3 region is CAISEPGQGQETQYF. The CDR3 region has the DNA TGTGCCATCAGTGAGCCAGGACAGGGGCAAGAGACCCAGTACTTC.

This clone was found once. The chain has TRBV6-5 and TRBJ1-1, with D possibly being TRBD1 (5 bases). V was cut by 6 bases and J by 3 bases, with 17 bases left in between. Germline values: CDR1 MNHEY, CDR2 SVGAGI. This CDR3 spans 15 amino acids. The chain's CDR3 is CASRPRWGGDTEAFF. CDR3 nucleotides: TGTGCCAGCAGACCTAGGTGGGGGGGGGACACTGAAGCTTTCTTT.

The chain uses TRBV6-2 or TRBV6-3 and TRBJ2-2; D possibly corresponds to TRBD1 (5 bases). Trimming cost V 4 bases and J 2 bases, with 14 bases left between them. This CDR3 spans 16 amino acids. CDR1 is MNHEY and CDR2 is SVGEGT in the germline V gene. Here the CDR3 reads CASSFRVRANTGELFF. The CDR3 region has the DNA TGTGCCAGCAGTTTTCGGGTCAGGGCCAACACCGGGGAGCTGTTTTTT.

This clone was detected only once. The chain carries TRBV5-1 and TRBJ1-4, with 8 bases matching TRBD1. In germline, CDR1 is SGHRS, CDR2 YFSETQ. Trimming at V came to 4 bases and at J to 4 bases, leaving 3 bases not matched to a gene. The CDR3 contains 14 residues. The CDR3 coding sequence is TGCGCCAGCAGCGCGGACAGGGATAATGAAAAACTGTTTTTT. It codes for CASSADRDNEKLFF.

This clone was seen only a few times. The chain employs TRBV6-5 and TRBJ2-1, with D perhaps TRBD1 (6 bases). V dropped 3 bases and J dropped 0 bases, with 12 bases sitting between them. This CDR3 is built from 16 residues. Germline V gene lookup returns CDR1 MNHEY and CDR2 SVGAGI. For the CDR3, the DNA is TGTGCCAGCAGTTATGGACAGAGGAGCTCCTACAATGAGCAGTTCTTC. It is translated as CASSYGQRSSYNEQFF.

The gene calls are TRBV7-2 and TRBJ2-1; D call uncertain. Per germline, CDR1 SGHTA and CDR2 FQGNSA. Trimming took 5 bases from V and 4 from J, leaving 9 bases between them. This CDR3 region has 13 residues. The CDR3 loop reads CASSPQSYNEQFF. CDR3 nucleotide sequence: TGTGCCAGCAGCCCACAAAGTTACAATGAGCAGTTCTTC. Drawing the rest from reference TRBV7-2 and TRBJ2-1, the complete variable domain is GAGVSQSPSNKVTEKGKDVELRCDPISGHTALYWYRQSLGQGLEFLIYFQGNSAPDKSGLPSDRFSAERTGGSVSTLTIQRTQQEDSAVYLCASSPQSYNEQFFGPGTRLTVL.

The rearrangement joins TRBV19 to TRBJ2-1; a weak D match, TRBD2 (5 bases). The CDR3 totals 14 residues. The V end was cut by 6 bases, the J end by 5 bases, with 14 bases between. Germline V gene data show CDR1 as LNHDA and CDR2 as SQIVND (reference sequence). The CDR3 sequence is CASSPTISHNEQFF. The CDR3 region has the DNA TGTGCCAGTAGCCCGACTATTAGCCACAATGAGCAGTTCTTC.

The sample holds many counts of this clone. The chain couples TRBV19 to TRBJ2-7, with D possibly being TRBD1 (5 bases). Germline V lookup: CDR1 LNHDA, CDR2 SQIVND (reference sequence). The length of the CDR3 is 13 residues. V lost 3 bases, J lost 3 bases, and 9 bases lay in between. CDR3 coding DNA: TGTGCCAGTAGTATGGGGCAGATCTACGAGCAGTACTTC. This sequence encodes CASSMGQIYEQYF. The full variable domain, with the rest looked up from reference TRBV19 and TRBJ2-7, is DGGITQSPKYLFRKEGQNVTLSCEQNLNHDAMYWYRQDPGQGLRLIYYSQIVNDFQKGDIAEGYSVSREKKESFPLTVTSAQKNPTAFYLCASSMGQIYEQYFGPGTRLTVT.

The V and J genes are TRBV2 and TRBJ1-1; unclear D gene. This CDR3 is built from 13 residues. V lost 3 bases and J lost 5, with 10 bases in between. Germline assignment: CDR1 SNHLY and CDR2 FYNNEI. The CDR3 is CASSDSGRTEAFF. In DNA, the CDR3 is TGTGCCAGCAGTGATTCGGGGAGGACTGAAGCTTTCTTT.

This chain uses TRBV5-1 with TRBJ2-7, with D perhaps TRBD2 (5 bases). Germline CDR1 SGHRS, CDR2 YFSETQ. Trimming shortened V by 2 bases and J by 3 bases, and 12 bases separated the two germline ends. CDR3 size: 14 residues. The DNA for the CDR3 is TGCGCCAGCAGCTTAGACGGACTCGACTACGAGCAGTACTTC. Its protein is CASSLDGLDYEQYF.

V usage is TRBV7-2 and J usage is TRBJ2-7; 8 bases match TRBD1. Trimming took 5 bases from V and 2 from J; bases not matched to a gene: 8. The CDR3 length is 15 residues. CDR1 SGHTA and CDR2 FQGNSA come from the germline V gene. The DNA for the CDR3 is TGTGCCAGCAGCGTCGGACAGGGTGGAACCTACGAGCAGTACTTC. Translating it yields CASSVGQGGTYEQYF.

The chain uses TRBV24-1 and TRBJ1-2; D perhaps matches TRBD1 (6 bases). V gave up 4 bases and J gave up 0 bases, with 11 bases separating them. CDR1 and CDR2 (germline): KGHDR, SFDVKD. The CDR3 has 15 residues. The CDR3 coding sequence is TGTGCCACCAGTGACCCCGGACAGCCTAACTATGGCTACACCTTC. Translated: CATSDPGQPNYGYTF.

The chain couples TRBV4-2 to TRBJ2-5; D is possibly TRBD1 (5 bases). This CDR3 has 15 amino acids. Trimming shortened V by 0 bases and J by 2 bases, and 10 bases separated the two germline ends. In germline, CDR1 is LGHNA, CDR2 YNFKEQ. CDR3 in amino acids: CASSQDGAGQETQYF. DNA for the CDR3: TGTGCCAGCAGCCAAGATGGTGCAGGGCAAGAGACCCAGTACTTC.

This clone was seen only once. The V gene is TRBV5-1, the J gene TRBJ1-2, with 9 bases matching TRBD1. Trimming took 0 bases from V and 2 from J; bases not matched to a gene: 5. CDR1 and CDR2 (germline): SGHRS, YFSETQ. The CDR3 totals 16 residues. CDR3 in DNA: TGCGCCAGCAGCTTGGCCGGACAGGGGCTAAACTATGGCTACACCTTC. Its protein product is CASSLAGQGLNYGYTF. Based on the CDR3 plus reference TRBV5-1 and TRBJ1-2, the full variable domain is KAGVTQTPRYLIKTRGQQVTLSCSPISGHRSVSWYQQTPGQGLQFLFEYFSETQRNKGNFPGRFSGRQFSNSRSEMNVSTLELGDSALYLCASSLAGQGLNYGYTFGSGTRLTVV.

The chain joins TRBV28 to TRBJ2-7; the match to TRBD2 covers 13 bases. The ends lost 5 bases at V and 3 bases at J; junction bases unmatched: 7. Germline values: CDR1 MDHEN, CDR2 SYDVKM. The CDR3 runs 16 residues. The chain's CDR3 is CASSTRTSGSYYEQYF. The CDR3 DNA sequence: TGTGCCAGCAGTACCCGGACTAGCGGGAGTTACTACGAGCAGTACTTC. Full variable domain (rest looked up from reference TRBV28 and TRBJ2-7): DVKVTQSSRYLVKRTGEKVFLECVQDMDHENMFWYRQDPGLGLRLIYFSYDVKMKEKGDIPEGYSVSREKKERFSLILESASTNQTSMYLCASSTRTSGSYYEQYFGPGTRLTVT.

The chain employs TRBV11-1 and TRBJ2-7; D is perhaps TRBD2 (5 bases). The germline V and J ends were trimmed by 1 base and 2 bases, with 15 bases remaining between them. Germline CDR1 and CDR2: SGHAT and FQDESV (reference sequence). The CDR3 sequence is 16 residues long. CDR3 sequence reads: CASSLDRSGGAYEQYF. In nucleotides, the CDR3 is TGTGCCAGCAGCTTAGATAGGAGCGGAGGTGCCTACGAGCAGTACTTC.

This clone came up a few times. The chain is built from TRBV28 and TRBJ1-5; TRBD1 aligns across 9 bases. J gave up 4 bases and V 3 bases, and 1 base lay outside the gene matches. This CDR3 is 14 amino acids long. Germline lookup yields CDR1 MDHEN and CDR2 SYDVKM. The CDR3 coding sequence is TGTGCCAGCAGTTTTGGGACAGGGAATCAGCCCCAGCATTTT. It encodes CASSFGTGNQPQHF. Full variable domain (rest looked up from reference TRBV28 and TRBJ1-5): DVKVTQSSRYLVKRTGEKVFLECVQDMDHENMFWYRQDPGLGLRLIYFSYDVKMKEKGDIPEGYSVSREKKERFSLILESASTNQTSMYLCASSFGTGNQPQHFGDGTRLSIL.

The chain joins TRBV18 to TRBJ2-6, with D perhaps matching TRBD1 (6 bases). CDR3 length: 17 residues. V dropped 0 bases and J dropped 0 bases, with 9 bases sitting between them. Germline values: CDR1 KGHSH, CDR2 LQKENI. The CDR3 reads CASSPPTGPSGANVLTF. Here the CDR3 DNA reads TGTGCCAGCTCACCACCGACAGGCCCCTCTGGGGCCAACGTCCTGACTTTC.

CDR3 sequence reads: CASTVLAGGRDTQYF. DNA for the CDR3: TGTGCCAGCACAGTACTAGCGGGAGGGCGGGATACGCAGTATTTT. The chain employs TRBV2 and TRBJ2-3; TRBD2 agrees at 13 bases. The CDR3 length is 15 residues. From germline, CDR1 is SNHLY and CDR2 FYNNEI. V lost 7 bases, J lost 6 bases, and 7 bases stayed unmatched.

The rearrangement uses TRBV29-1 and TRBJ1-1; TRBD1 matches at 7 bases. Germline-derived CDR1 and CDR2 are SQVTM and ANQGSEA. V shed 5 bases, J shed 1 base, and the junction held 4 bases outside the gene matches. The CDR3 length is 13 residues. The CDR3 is CSVLQGRNTEAFF. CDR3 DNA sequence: TGCAGCGTTCTACAGGGGAGGAACACTGAAGCTTTCTTT.

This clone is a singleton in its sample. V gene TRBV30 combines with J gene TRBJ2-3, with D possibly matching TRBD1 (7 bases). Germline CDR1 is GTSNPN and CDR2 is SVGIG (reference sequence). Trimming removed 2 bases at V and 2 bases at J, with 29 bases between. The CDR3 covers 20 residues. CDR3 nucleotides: TGTGCCTGGAGTCTCAGGGGGTACAACTACGCGTGGGGGGCCACAGATACGCAGTATTTT. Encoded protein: CAWSLRGYNYAWGATDTQYF. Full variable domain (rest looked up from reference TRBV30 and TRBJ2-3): SQTIHQWPATLVQPVGSPLSLECTVEGTSNPNLYWYRQAAGRGLQLLFYSVGIGQISSEVPQNLSASRPQDRQFILSSKKLLLSDSGFYLCAWSLRGYNYAWGATDTQYFGPGTRLTVL.

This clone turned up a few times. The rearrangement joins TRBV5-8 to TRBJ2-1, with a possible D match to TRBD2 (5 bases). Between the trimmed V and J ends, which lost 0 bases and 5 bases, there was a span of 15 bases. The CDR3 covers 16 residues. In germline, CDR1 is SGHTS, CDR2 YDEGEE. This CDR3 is CASSLDFEGWDNEQFF. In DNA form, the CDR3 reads TGTGCCAGCAGCTTGGATTTTGAGGGTTGGGACAATGAGCAGTTCTTC.